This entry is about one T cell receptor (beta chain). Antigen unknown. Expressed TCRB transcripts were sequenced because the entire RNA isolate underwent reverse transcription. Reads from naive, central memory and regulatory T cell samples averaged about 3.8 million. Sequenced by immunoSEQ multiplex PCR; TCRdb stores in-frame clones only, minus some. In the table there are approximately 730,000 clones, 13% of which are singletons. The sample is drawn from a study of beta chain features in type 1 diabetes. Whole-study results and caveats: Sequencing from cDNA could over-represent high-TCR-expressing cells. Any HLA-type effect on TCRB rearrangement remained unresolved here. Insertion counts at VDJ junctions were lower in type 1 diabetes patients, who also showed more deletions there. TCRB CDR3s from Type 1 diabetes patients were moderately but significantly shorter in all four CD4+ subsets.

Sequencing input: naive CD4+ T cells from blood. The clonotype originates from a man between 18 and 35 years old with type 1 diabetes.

The CDR3 here is CASSLAIGGVSYNEQFF. CDR3 DNA: TGCGCCAGCAGCTTGGCAATCGGCGGGGTCTCCTACAATGAGCAGTTCTTC. The V and J genes are TRBV5-1 and TRBJ2-1; possible D gene TRBD2, 6 bases. The germline V gene has CDR1 SGHRS and CDR2 YFSETQ. Between the trimmed V and J ends, which lost 0 bases and 0 bases, there was a span of 13 bases. The CDR3 contains 17 residues. Based on the CDR3 plus reference TRBV5-1 and TRBJ2-1, the full variable domain is KAGVTQTPRYLIKTRGQQVTLSCSPISGHRSVSWYQQTPGQGLQFLFEYFSETQRNKGNFPGRFSGRQFSNSRSEMNVSTLELGDSALYLCASSLAIGGVSYNEQFFGPGTRLTVL.